This T cell receptor beta chain is drawn from a study of CD8 T cells in Susac syndrome. V was clipped by 5 bases and J by 4 bases, with 15 bases between them. Germline CDR1 is MNHEY and CDR2 is SVGAGI. This CDR3 region has 15 residues. Reverse transcription used roughly 0.5 to 1 ug RNA and random hexamers. TCRdb redid the calling of the immunoSEQ multiplex PCR reads with MiXCR, one entry per CDR3 protein. The table shows 15,000 to 20,000 distinct CDR3 sequences, with approximately 96% occurring only once. The sequence derives from a human donor in good health. The sample comprised CD8+ T cells from PBMCs. The J gene is TRBJ2-1, the V gene TRBV6-5; D possibly corresponds to TRBD1 (6 bases). The CDR3 reads CASSTGQKVYNEQFF. CDR3 in DNA: TGTGCCAGCAGTACCGGACAGAAGGTGTACAATGAGCAGTTCTTC.